This T cell receptor (beta chain) was identified during a study of response to subunit inactivated influenza vaccine. The germline CDR1 and CDR2 sequences are SNHLY and FYNNEI. This CDR3 contains 13 residues. The germline V and J ends were trimmed by 1 base and 3 bases, with 6 bases remaining between them. On this clonotype: Antigen specificity is unknown.

Overall study results and limits: It was suggested by the authors that few new T cells are recruited by each seasonal influenza vaccination.

TCRdb re-called the RT-PCR reads through MiXCR, storing one row per CDR3 protein. The sample shows under 800,000 distinct CDR3 sequences, approximately 15% of them seen only once. The receptor's source is a man in his fifties who received an inactivated influenza vaccine. This material consisted of PBMCs from blood, taken 14 days before vaccination. The chain links TRBV2 to TRBJ2-5; D is possibly TRBD2 (5 bases). In DNA, the CDR3 is TGTGCCAGCAGTGAAGTGACTAAAGAGACCCAGTACTTC. Translation: CASSEVTKETQYF.